This T cell receptor beta chain was documented in a study of cytomegalovirus exposure and HLA in healthy donors. General study points: The study listed about 150 cytomegalovirus-associated TCR beta chains. Confirmation was obtained in vitro that a few CMV-associated chains are specific for CMV antigens.

Germline V lookup: CDR1 SGHRS, CDR2 YFSETQ. V lost 0 bases and J lost 1; bases outside the gene matches: 6. The CDR3 has 17 amino acids. Profiled with immunoSEQ multiplex PCR; TCRdb holds only in-frame clones, not every one. The sample lists 150,000 to 200,000 clones, roughly 85% occurring once. As to this clone: The antigen is undetermined.

This receptor was taken from a man aged 18 to 30 in good health and CMV-seropositive. The chain links TRBV5-1 to TRBJ2-2; TRBD2 matches at 7 bases. Sample: PBMCs. In DNA form, the CDR3 reads TGCGCCAGCAGCTTGGTAGGGAGGGCCCTGAACACCGGGGAGCTGTTTTTT. It specifies CASSLVGRALNTGELFF.